One sample yielded the 22 T cell receptor beta chains listed below, sequenced in a study of patients and donors after allogeneic stem cell transplantation. TCRdb re-called the RT-PCR reads with MiXCR, one entry per CDR3 protein. The table records about 70,000 distinct CDR3 sequences, about 30% of them present only once. The material sequenced was blood, either unsorted or a sorted T cell fraction (not recorded which). The receptor source for this set is a human donor who was either an allogeneic HSCT recipient or a stem cell or donor lymphocyte infusion donor (not recorded which). It is not recorded whose cells these are; they may come from a transplant donor.

This clonotype was picked up a small number of times. The V call is TRBV5-6, the J call TRBJ1-6; no definite D call. The CDR3 spans 14 residues. The germline V gene has CDR1 SGHDT and CDR2 YYEEEE. The germline V and J ends were trimmed by 0 bases and 8 bases, with 9 bases remaining between them. The CDR3 sequence is CASSLVGNYSPLHF. For the CDR3, the DNA is TGTGCCAGCAGCTTGGTGGGGAATTATTCACCCCTCCACTTT.

The table lists this clonotype with a few counts. The rearrangement joins TRBV28 to TRBJ1-5; D is unresolved. The CDR3 loop spans 12 amino acids. Between the trimmed V and J ends, which lost 8 bases and 3 bases, there was a span of 8 bases. The germline gives CDR1 MDHEN, CDR2 SYDVKM. CDR3 sequence reads: CASGVFNQPQHF. The CDR3 DNA sequence: TGTGCCAGCGGGGTTTTCAATCAGCCCCAGCATTTT.

In its sample, this clonotype was seen many times. The chain couples TRBV2 to TRBJ1-4; no definite D call. The V end was cut by 1 base, the J end by 10 bases, with 10 bases between. CDR1 is SNHLY and CDR2 is FYNNEI in the germline V gene. The CDR3 contains 13 residues. This CDR3 reads CASSEEKSGKLFF. The CDR3, as DNA: TGTGCCAGCAGTGAAGAAAAAAGCGGAAAACTGTTTTTT.

The chain carries TRBV28 and TRBJ1-2; D is ambiguous. CDR3 length equals 11 residues. Germline V gives CDR1 MDHEN, CDR2 SYDVKM. V lost 5 bases to trimming and J lost 8 bases, with 9 bases between them. The CDR3 coding sequence is TGTGCCAGCAGTGATTACTGGGGCTACACCTTC. Translated: CASSDYWGYTF.

This clonotype was recorded many times. The genes are TRBV5-1 and TRBJ1-1; possibly TRBD1 for D (5 bases). Deletions cut 0 bases from V and 0 bases from J, with 12 bases between. Looked up from germline, CDR1 is SGHRS and CDR2 is YFSETQ. The CDR3 is 16 amino acids. The CDR3 DNA reads as TGCGCCAGCAGCTTGGGCCTCATGACAGTGAACACTGAAGCTTTCTTT. Protein sequence: CASSLGLMTVNTEAFF.

The CDR3 bases are TGCAGTGCTAGAGACTTTGGACAGTCCTATGGCTACACCTTC. Protein sequence: CSARDFGQSYGYTF. V and J are TRBV20-1 and TRBJ1-2, with D possibly TRBD1 on 6 matching bases. The CDR3 spans 14 residues. V dropped 0 bases and J dropped 4 bases, with 12 bases sitting between them. Germline CDR1 DFQATT, CDR2 SNEGSKA (reference sequence).

This clonotype came up a few times. This sequence joins TRBV7-9 and TRBJ2-2, with D maybe TRBD1 (5 bases). V was pared by 4 bases and J by 3 bases, with 21 bases between. This CDR3 region has 18 residues. Per the germline V gene, CDR1 is SEHNR and CDR2 is FQNEAQ (reference sequence). CDR3: CASSSSLGRDVYTGELFF. The CDR3 bases are TGTGCCAGCAGCTCCTCCCTGGGCAGGGATGTGTACACCGGGGAGCTGTTTTTT.

Only a few counts were recorded for this clonotype. The chain links TRBV5-1 to TRBJ1-5; D uncertain. The CDR3 contains 13 residues. V was trimmed by 2 bases and J by 1 base, leaving 4 bases between them. The V gene's germline CDR1 is SGHRS and CDR2 YFSETQ. In nucleotides, the CDR3 is TGCGCCAGCAGCTTCGGAAGCAATCAGCCCCAGCATTTT. It encodes CASSFGSNQPQHF.

The J gene is TRBJ1-2, the V gene TRBV29-1; a possible D gene is TRBD1 (5 bases). CDR1 is SQVTM, CDR2 ANQGSEA, per germline. Deletions cut 3 bases from V and 1 base from J, with 6 bases between. The CDR3 has 12 residues. The CDR3 nucleotides read TGCAGCGTTGACAGGGATAACTATGGCTACACCTTC. This translates into CSVDRDNYGYTF.

The chain carries TRBV27 and TRBJ1-6; no firm D call. The V end was cut by 5 bases, the J end by 5 bases, with 16 bases between. The CDR3 contains 16 residues. In germline, CDR1 is MNHEY, CDR2 SMNVEV (reference sequence). The CDR3 loop is CASSLGHAANNSPLHF. CDR3 DNA: TGTGCCAGCAGTCTCGGCCACGCGGCCAATAATTCACCCCTCCACTTT.

The rearrangement links TRBV7-9 to TRBJ2-7; 10 bases are a match to TRBD2. The CDR3 contains 18 residues. Germline values: CDR1 SEHNR, CDR2 FQNEAQ (reference sequence). Trimming took 4 bases from V and 0 from J; bases not matched to a gene: 12. DNA of the CDR3: TGTGCCAGCAGCTCAGGCATTAGCGGGAGGTGGAACTCCTACGAGCAGTACTTC. Protein sequence: CASSSGISGRWNSYEQYF.

This clonotype has a handful of counts. The chain uses TRBV2 and TRBJ1-6; tentative D call: TRBD1 (5 bases). Germline assignment: CDR1 SNHLY and CDR2 FYNNEI. Trimming removed 6 bases from V and 7 bases from J, with 10 bases in between. This CDR3 is built from 13 residues. The CDR3 region is CASRGTPNSPLHF. CDR3 DNA sequence: TGTGCCAGCAGAGGGACCCCCAATTCACCCCTCCACTTT.

This clonotype has only a few counts. The genes are TRBV12-5 and TRBJ1-1, with no clear D. Trimming pared 2 bases from V and 0 bases from J, leaving 16 bases between. The CDR3 runs 17 residues. Germline CDR1 and CDR2: LGHNT and FRNRAP. CDR3 region: CASGLLPTPHLNTEAFF. DNA of the CDR3: TGTGCTAGTGGTTTGCTACCCACACCGCACTTGAACACTGAAGCTTTCTTT.

The rearrangement uses TRBV12-3 or TRBV12-4 and TRBJ2-2, with 7 nucleotides matching TRBD1. CDR3 length equals 18 residues. Unmatched junction bases numbered 15, after V lost 4 bases and J lost 4 bases. For the CDR3, the DNA is TGTGCCAGCAGTTACGACAGGGTCTTGAGTGAGGGCACCGGGGAGCTGTTTTTT. This gives the protein CASSYDRVLSEGTGELFF.

The chain employs TRBV7-3 and TRBJ2-3; possibly TRBD1 for D (5 bases). Trimming shortened V by 5 bases and J by 6 bases, and 18 bases separated the two germline ends. This CDR3 contains 15 residues. Germline CDR1 reads SGHTA; CDR2 reads FQGTGA. The CDR3 DNA follows: TGTGCCAGCAGCCCCAACGCGGCAGGGTGGGATACGCAGTATTTT. This gives the protein CASSPNAAGWDTQYF. The full variable domain, completed using reference TRBV7-3 and TRBJ2-3, is GAGVSQTPSNKVTEKGKYVELRCDPISGHTALYWYRQSLGQGPEFLIYFQGTGAADDSGLPNDRFFAVRPEGSVSTLKIQRTERGDSAVYLCASSPNAAGWDTQYFGPGTRLTVL.

This rearrangement joins TRBV20-1 to TRBJ2-7; 7 nucleotides line up with TRBD1. CDR1 DFQATT and CDR2 SNEGSKA come from the germline V gene (reference sequence). The V gene end was trimmed by 3 bases and the J gene end by 0 bases; junction bases not matched to a gene: 8. The CDR3 is made up of 15 amino acids. CDR3: CSASDDPGGSYEQYF. CDR3 nucleotides: TGCAGTGCTAGCGACGATCCAGGGGGCTCCTACGAGCAGTACTTC.

The J gene is TRBJ1-2, the V gene TRBV13; 7 bases align to TRBD1. J was trimmed by 7 bases and V by 2 bases; bases with no gene match: 7. The CDR3 extends over 14 amino acids. CDR1 is PRHDT and CDR2 is FYEKMQ in the germline V gene (reference sequence). The CDR3 spells CASSLNRGVSGYTF. In nucleotides, the CDR3 is TGTGCCAGCAGCTTAAACAGGGGAGTCTCTGGCTACACCTTC.

This chain links TRBV12-3 or TRBV12-4 with TRBJ2-7, with D unclear. The CDR3 sequence is 15 residues long. Trimming stripped 1 base from V and 3 bases from J, with 13 bases between. Here the CDR3 reads CASSLEPIEDYEQYF. The CDR3 DNA reads TGTGCCAGCAGTTTAGAGCCCATTGAAGACTACGAGCAGTACTTC.

About this clonotype: The junction shows a germline mismatch at one end, possibly a read error. The chain uses TRBV9 and TRBJ1-4, with a weak D call TRBD1 (5 bases). The CDR3 has 15 amino acids. Germline V gene sequence: CDR1 SGDLS, CDR2 YYNGEE. CDR3 protein: CASSALGGNNEQLFF. CDR3 DNA sequence: TGTGCCAGCAGCGCTCTGGGGGGGAACAATGAACAACTGTTTTTT.

The chain couples TRBV7-3 to TRBJ2-1; 7 positions match TRBD1. The CDR3 runs 14 residues. Looked up from germline, CDR1 is SGHTA and CDR2 is FQGTGA. Germline trimming cut 0 bases from V and 5 bases from J; bases unmatched to any gene: 1. DNA for the CDR3: TGTGCCAGCAGCTTAACGGGGACAGACAATGAGCAGTTCTTC. Its protein product is CASSLTGTDNEQFF.

This clonotype showed up just a few times. The chain links TRBV6-5 to TRBJ1-2, with D perhaps TRBD1 (6 bases). Trimming removed 6 bases from V and 4 bases from J, with 12 bases in between. The CDR3 extends over 13 amino acids. Germline-derived CDR1 and CDR2 are MNHEY and SVGAGI. The CDR3 DNA is TGTGCCAGCAGCATCGGACAGCGCTATGGCTACACCTTC. Encoded protein: CASSIGQRYGYTF.

The CDR3 coding sequence is TGTGCCAGCATCCGACAGGGTGGAACTTATGGCTACACCTTC. This gives the protein CASIRQGGTYGYTF. The chain joins TRBV6-6 to TRBJ1-2; TRBD1 matches at 7 bases. This CDR3 region has 14 residues. The trim removed 7 bases at V and 5 bases at J, leaving 10 bases unmatched. The V gene's germline CDR1 is MNHNY and CDR2 SVGAGI (reference sequence).